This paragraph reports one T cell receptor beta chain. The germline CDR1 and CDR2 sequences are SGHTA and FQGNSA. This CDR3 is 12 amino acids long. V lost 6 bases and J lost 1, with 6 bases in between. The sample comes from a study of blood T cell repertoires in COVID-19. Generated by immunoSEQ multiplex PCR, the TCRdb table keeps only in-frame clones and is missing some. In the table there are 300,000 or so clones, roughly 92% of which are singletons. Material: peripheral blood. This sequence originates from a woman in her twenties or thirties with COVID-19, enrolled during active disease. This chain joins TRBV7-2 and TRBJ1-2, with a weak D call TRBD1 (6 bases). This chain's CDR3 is CASRDSNYGYTF. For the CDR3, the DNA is TGTGCCAGCAGGGACAGTAACTATGGCTACACCTTC.